This T cell receptor (beta chain) derives from a study of blood T cells in healthy people across ages. The use of a sample-barcoded 5' primer and a J-beta primer mix characterized a second PCR of roughly 6 to 11 cycles. TCRdb used MiXCR to reprocess the 5' RACE reads, holding one entry per CDR3 protein. Of roughly 1,700,000 distinct CDR3 sequences in the sample, roughly 28% were seen once. Sequences were obtained from blood. This clonotype originated in a woman in her 30s in good health.

CDR3 region: CASSRGTGKTYEQYF. CDR3 bases: TGCGCCAGCAGCCGCGGAACAGGGAAAACCTACGAGCAGTACTTC. This chain connects TRBV4-3 to TRBJ2-7; tentative D call: TRBD1 (6 bases). Trimming removed 4 bases at V and 2 bases at J, with 15 bases between. The CDR3 is 15 residues long. From germline, CDR1 is LGHNA and CDR2 YSLEER.